This T cell receptor beta chain was recovered during a study of CD8+ T cells in alopecia areata (dated by TCRdb to the late 2010s). Turning to the overall study: Treated patients were enrolled in an open-label pilot trial of oral tofacitinib at 5 to 10 mg twice daily for moderate-to-severe alopecia areata. In treated patients, disease severity was measured using the SALT score, which gives the percentage of scalp surface area affected. RNA came from the PAXgene miRNA kit for fixed scalp, the miRNeasy kit for PBMCs, and the RNeasy kit for mouse skin. Human TCRbeta sequencing covered scalp tissue and sorted CD4+ and CD8+ peripheral blood T cells from patchy and totalis/universalis alopecia areata patients and healthy controls. Clonality in the scalp was compared among normal scalp (n=4), patchy alopecia areata scalp (n=8), and alopecia totalis/universalis scalp (n=8). Biopsies were taken from tofacitinib-treated patients at baseline and again at 4 and 24 weeks into treatment, and several of those patients also had a later scalp biopsy. The study used high-throughput TCRbeta sequencing to examine T cell clonal expansion in alopecia areata, in both the C3H/HeJ mouse model and human patients. immunoSEQ multiplex PCR using 35 Vbeta forward primers and 13 Jbeta reverse primers was used to amplify TCRbeta CDR3 regions. Patients received tofacitinib for 6 to 18 months and were then followed off drug for 6 months to check for delayed response and recurrence.

Between the V and J ends, shortened by 7 bases and 0 bases respectively, the junction contains 15 bases. The germline V gene (reference sequence) sets CDR1 to LNHDA and CDR2 to SQIVND. The CDR3, cysteine through phenylalanine, is 16 amino acids long. Only the CDR3 part of the read is kept: 48 bases, read in frame from the first base. This sample's time point label indicates: four to five weeks on oral tofacitinib. The treatment or condition label, read with the paper, signifies: oral pan-JAK inhibitor, 5-10 mg twice daily. Lesional scalp punch biopsies and peripheral blood were collected from alopecia areata patients. PBMCs were isolated by density centrifugation and stained for CD3, CD4 and CD8, after which CD4+ and CD8+ T cells were sorted on a FACSAria. The full study reports these points: Scalp TCR repertoire analysis is complicated because resident alphabeta T cells in normal human skin are also sequenced, whereas mouse skin is dominated by gammadelta T cells. During tofacitinib treatment, many expanded lesional clones remained in scalp and blood, and this persistence may partly explain relapse after treatment is stopped. Because the treated cohort was small and included a single nonresponder, larger studies are needed to assess links between baseline CD8+ expansion and response. Compared with mice, TCR sequences shared between patients were less clear, possibly partly because of HLA diversity across the patient population. Compared with normal scalp, lesional scalp, particularly in alopecia totalis/universalis, had higher clonality and more expanded CD8+ clones, which suggests antigenic drive. Tofacitinib significantly decreased scalp clonality and the number of expanded CD8+ clones among the top 100 scalp clones.

The library was obtained by the immunoSEQ multiplex PCR assay. For TCR sequencing, RNA was extracted from every sample and reverse transcribed into cDNA to serve as template. First-strand cDNA was synthesized using SuperScript III with a 2:1 mix of oligo-dT and random hexamers. A synthetic immune receptor repertoire was used to gauge amplification bias, and whatever bias remained was removed computationally. The authors processed their data as follows. Raw reads were preprocessed to remove errors, and CDR3 was defined according to IMGT conventions as the region from the conserved cysteine to phenylalanine. To get clonality, Shannon entropy was normalized by log2 of the number of productive unique TCRs and the result was subtracted from 1. CD4 or CD8 identity of scalp clones was inferred by cross-referencing scalp TCRbeta sequences with sorted blood CD4 and CD8 repertoires. This immuneACCESS table, as held by TCRdb, lists in-frame sequences with V and J called but not all clones. Of the missing ones, under half trace to an unresolved V gene in checked studies; the others have no known cause. V and J calls and clone size are given by that table; D and trimming were obtained from the DNA. The sample yields some 130,000 clones; 50% to 55% were counted once. The ten largest clones represent roughly 0.5% of the sample.

This clone has only a few counts. Which antigen it targets is not known. Base qualities are not recorded, but no much larger clone differs from it by a single base. Here the sequenced sample was CD4+ T cells sorted from blood, taken at week 4, from a patient treated with tofacitinib. The TCR comes from a human donor with alopecia areata. In this chain, TRBV19 is recombined with TRBJ2-2; no D gene is confidently identified. The CDR3 protein is CASTTGGLPNTGELFF. Read as DNA, the sequence is TGTGCCAGTACTACGGGCGGATTACCGAACACCGGGGAGCTGTTTTTT.